The clone carrying this T cell receptor (beta chain) was observed many times. Its matching antigen is unknown. The data are from a study of blood T cells in healthy people across ages. Study observations and caveats: A roughly linear age-dependent decrease characterized TCR beta diversity per million T cells. Estimates drawn from one million T cells were deemed to understate diversity. Naive CD4+ cells and diversity were both higher in long-lived donors than in aged donors.

The J segment lost 2 bases and the V segment lost 0 bases, leaving 11 bases of the junction unmatched. This CDR3 region has 18 residues. Germline V gene lookup returns CDR1 SQVTM and CDR2 ANQGSEA. Combining a sample-barcoded 5' primer with a J-beta primer mix, a second PCR ran for about 7 to 12 cycles. MiXCR, applied by TCRdb to the 5' RACE reads, yields one record per CDR3 protein. The table has fewer than 2 million distinct CDR3 sequences, about two fifths seen once. The origin of this receptor is a human donor in good health. Source material: blood. This rearrangement joins TRBV29-1 to TRBJ2-5; 11 nucleotides align to TRBD2. DNA of the CDR3: TGCAGCGTTGAAGATCACCTAGCGGGGGGTTTCGGACAAGAGACCCAGTACTTC. As protein: CSVEDHLAGGFGQETQYF. Looking up the rest from reference TRBV29-1 and TRBJ2-5 gives the full variable domain: SAVISQKPSRDICQRGTSLTIQCQVDSQVTMMFWYRQQPGQSLTLIATANQGSEATYESGFVIDKFPISRPNLTFSTLTVSNMSPEDSSIYLCSVEDHLAGGFGQETQYFGPGTRLLVL.